The rows below give T cell receptor beta chains drawn from one sample of a study of cytomegalovirus exposure and HLA in healthy donors. Generated by immunoSEQ multiplex PCR, the TCRdb table keeps only in-frame clones and is missing some. Among roughly 170,000 clones, 80% to 85% were seen once, and the ten largest hold 2.5% to 3%. The sample taken for sequencing was PBMCs. The source is a woman in her late teens or twenties in good health and CMV-seropositive. The CDR3 runs from the conserved cysteine through the conserved F or W. D genes are given only for firm matches. Part of the rows lack a size; the others show once, few, many or a class for expanded clones.

j_gene | v_gene | abundance | d_gene | CDR3aa | CDR3nt
TRBJ1-5 | TRBV27 | NA | NA | CASPEVGGGQPQHF | TGTGCCTCTCCTGAGGTTGGTGGTGGTCAGCCCCAGCATTTT
TRBJ1-1 | TRBV2 | NA | NA | CASRAPSRGEAFF | TGTGCCAGCAGGGCCCCTTCCCGGGGTGAAGCTTTCTTT
TRBJ1-6 | TRBV10-3 | NA | NA | CAISDNNSPLHF | TGTGCCATCAGTGATAATAATTCACCCCTCCACTTT
TRBJ2-1 | TRBV10-3 | NA | TRBD2 | CAISGLAGTSEQFF | TGTGCCATCAGTGGACTAGCGGGGACATCTGAGCAGTTCTTC
TRBJ1-1 | TRBV29-1 | few | NA | CSASFTGIQPTEAFF | TGCAGCGCGTCCTTCACAGGGATTCAACCCACTGAAGCTTTCTTT
TRBJ1-2 | TRBV25-1 | NA | TRBD1 | CASRGDSFYGYTF | TGTGCCAGCAGGGGGGACAGTTTCTATGGCTACACCTTC
TRBJ2-1 | TRBV5-4 | NA | TRBD1 | CASSSMTGSHNEQFF | TGTGCCAGCAGCTCTATGACAGGGAGTCACAATGAGCAGTTCTTC
TRBJ2-1 | TRBV5-6 | once | TRBD1 | CASSTGTGGRYNEQFF | TGTGCCAGCAGCACCGGGACAGGGGGTAGATACAATGAGCAGTTCTTC
TRBJ2-7 | TRBV6-1 | once | TRBD2 | CASNSGGDEQYF | TGTGCCAGCAATAGCGGGGGGGACGAGCAGTACTTC
TRBJ1-1 | TRBV5-1 | NA | TRBD1 | CASSLYGTGTEAFF | TGCGCCAGCAGCTTGTACGGGACAGGCACTGAAGCTTTCTTT
TRBJ2-1 | TRBV10-3 | NA | NA | CAIKAADRWINEQFF | TGTGCCATCAAGGCCGCTGACAGGTGGATTAATGAGCAGTTCTTC
TRBJ1-1 | TRBV4-1 | NA | NA | CASSRGAGGTEAFF | TGCGCCAGCAGCCGGGGAGCAGGAGGCACTGAAGCTTTCTTT
TRBJ2-1 | TRBV27 | NA | NA | CASSSPGLKQFF | TGTGCCAGCAGTTCCCCTGGGCTCAAGCAGTTCTTC
TRBJ2-3 | TRBV7-2 | NA | NA | CASSLWTGGNTQYF | TGTGCCAGCAGCCTCTGGACAGGCGGGAATACGCAGTATTTT
TRBJ1-4 | TRBV6-6 | NA | NA | CASSYPGTGNEKLFF | TGTGCCAGCAGTTACCCGGGTACGGGTAATGAAAAACTGTTTTTT
TRBJ2-5 | TRBV5-1 | NA | NA | CASSLAVGVETQYF | TGCGCCAGCAGCTTGGCCGTAGGGGTAGAGACCCAGTACTTC
TRBJ1-6 | TRBV19 | NA | NA | CASSESQSGGSPLHF | TGTGCCAGTAGTGAATCCCAATCGGGGGGGTCACCCCTCCACTTT
TRBJ2-5 | TRBV5-1 | NA | TRBD2 | CASSLGSGGAQETQYF | TGCGCCAGCAGCTTAGGGAGCGGGGGGGCCCAAGAGACCCAGTACTTC
TRBJ1-1 | TRBV7-3 | many | NA | CASSLGGIGTEAFF | TGTGCCAGCAGCTTGGGGGGGATCGGTACTGAAGCTTTCTTT